What follows is one T cell receptor (beta chain) and its context. These data belong to a study of cytomegalovirus exposure and HLA in healthy donors. Germline trimming cut 1 base from V and 5 bases from J; bases unmatched to any gene: 8. This CDR3 is built from 16 residues. Germline V gives CDR1 SGHTA, CDR2 FQGNSA. The PCR made use of 60 Vbeta and 13 Jbeta primers. Generated by immunoSEQ multiplex PCR, the TCRdb table keeps only in-frame clones and is missing some. Here the sample spans about 210,000 clones, around 80% being singletons. This receptor was taken from a boy younger than 18 in good health and CMV-seronegative. The chain uses TRBV7-2 and TRBJ1-5, with 7 bases aligning to TRBD1. The sequenced sample was PBMCs. In nucleotides, the CDR3 is TGTGCCAGCAGCTTAGTTGCAGGGGGTCGTGATCAGCCCCAGCATTTT. Its translation is CASSLVAGGRDQPQHF.